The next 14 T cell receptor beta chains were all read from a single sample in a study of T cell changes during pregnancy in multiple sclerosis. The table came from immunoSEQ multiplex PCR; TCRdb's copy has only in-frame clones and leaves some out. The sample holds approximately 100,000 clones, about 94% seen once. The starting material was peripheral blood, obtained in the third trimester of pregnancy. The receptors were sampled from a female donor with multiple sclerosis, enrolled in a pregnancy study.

The CDR3 here is CASSVAVNTEAFF. DNA for the CDR3: TGTGCCAGCAGTGTTGCAGTGAACACTGAAGCTTTCTTT. The J gene is TRBJ1-1, the V gene TRBV2; D unresolved. The CDR3 length is 13 residues. Germline loops: CDR1 SNHLY, CDR2 FYNNEI. Trimming shortened V by 4 bases and J by 0 bases, and 6 bases separated the two germline ends.

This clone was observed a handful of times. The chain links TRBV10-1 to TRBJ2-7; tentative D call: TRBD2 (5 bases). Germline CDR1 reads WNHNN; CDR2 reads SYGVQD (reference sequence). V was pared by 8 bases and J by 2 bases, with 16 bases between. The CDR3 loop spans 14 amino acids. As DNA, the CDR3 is TGCGCCAGCCTACTAGAGGAACCTCCCTACGAGCAGTACTTC. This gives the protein CASLLEEPPYEQYF.

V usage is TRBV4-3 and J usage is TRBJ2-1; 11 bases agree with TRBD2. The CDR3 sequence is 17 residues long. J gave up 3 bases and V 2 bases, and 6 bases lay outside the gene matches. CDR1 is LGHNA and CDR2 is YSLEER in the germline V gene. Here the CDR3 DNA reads TGCGCCAGCAGCCAAACCTTAGCGGGAGGGGTCTACAATGAGCAGTTCTTC. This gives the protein CASSQTLAGGVYNEQFF.

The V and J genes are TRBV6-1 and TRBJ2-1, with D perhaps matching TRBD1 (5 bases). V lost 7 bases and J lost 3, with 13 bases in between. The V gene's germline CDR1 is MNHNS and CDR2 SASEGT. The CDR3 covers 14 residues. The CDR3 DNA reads TGTGCCAGCAAGCTAGACAGTGTCTACAATGAGCAGTTCTTC. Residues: CASKLDSVYNEQFF.

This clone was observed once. DNA of the CDR3: TGCGCCAGCAGCGGTGACTATCCTTACGGGGGTGAGCAGTTCTTC. Its protein is CASSGDYPYGGEQFF. The rearrangement links TRBV5-1 to TRBJ2-1; D perhaps matches TRBD2 (6 bases). CDR1 and CDR2 (germline): SGHRS, YFSETQ. The CDR3 is 15 residues long. With 4 bases removed from V and 9 bases from J, the gap between germline ends came to 20 bases.

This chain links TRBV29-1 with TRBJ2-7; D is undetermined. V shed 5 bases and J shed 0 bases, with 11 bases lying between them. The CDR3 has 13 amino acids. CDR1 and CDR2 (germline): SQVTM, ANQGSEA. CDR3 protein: CSVSISSSYEQYF. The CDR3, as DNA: TGCAGCGTTTCGATCTCTAGCTCCTACGAGCAGTACTTC.

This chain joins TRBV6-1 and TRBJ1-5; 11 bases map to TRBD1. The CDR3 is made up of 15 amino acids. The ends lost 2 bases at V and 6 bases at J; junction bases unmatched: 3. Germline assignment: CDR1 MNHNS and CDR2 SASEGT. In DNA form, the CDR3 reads TGTGCCAGCAGTGAAAGGACAGGGGGCTCTCAGCCCCAGCATTTT. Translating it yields CASSERTGGSQPQHF.

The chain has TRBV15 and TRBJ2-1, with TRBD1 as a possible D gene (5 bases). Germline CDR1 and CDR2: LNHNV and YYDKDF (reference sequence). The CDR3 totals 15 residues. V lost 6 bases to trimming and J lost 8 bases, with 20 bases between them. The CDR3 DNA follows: TGTGCCACCAGTGCCGTCAGGGTTCATTCGGATGAGCAGTTCTTC. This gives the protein CATSAVRVHSDEQFF.

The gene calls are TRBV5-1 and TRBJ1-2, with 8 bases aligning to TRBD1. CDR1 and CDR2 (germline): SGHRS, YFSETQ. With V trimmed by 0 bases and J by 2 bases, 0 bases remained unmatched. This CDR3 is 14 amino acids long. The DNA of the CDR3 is TGCGCCAGCAGCTTGGGACAGGGGAACTATGGCTACACCTTC. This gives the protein CASSLGQGNYGYTF. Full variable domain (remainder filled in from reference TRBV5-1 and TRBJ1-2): KAGVTQTPRYLIKTRGQQVTLSCSPISGHRSVSWYQQTPGQGLQFLFEYFSETQRNKGNFPGRFSGRQFSNSRSEMNVSTLELGDSALYLCASSLGQGNYGYTFGSGTRLTVV.

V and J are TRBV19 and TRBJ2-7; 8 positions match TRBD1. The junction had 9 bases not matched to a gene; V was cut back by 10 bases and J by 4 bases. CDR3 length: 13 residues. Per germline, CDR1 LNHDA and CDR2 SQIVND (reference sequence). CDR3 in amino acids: CANNAGGAYEQYF. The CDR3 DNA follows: TGTGCCAATAACGCAGGGGGCGCGTACGAGCAGTACTTC.

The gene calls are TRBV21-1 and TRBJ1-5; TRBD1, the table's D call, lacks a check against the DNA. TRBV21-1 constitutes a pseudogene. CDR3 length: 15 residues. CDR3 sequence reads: CASSNGTGGYQPQHF. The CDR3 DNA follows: TGTGCCAGCAGCAATGGGACAGGGGGATATCAGCCCCAGCATTTT.

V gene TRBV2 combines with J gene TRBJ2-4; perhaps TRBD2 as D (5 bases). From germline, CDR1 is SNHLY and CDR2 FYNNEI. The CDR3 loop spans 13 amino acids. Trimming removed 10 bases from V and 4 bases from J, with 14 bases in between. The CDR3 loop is CAMQTGVKNIQYF. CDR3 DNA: TGTGCCATGCAGACCGGGGTTAAAAACATTCAGTACTTC.

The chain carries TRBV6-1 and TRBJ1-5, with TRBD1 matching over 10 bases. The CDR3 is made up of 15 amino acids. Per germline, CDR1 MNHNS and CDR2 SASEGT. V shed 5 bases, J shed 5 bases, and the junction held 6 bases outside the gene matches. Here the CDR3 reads CASSSRDRGHQPQHF. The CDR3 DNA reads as TGTGCCAGCAGTTCTCGGGACAGGGGTCATCAGCCCCAGCATTTT.

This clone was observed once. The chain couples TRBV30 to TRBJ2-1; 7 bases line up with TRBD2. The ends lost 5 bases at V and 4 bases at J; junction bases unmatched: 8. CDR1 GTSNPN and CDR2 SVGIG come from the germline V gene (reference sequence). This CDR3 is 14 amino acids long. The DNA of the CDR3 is TGTGCCTGGCTGGCGGGAGTAGTATACAATGAGCAGTTCTTC. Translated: CAWLAGVVYNEQFF.